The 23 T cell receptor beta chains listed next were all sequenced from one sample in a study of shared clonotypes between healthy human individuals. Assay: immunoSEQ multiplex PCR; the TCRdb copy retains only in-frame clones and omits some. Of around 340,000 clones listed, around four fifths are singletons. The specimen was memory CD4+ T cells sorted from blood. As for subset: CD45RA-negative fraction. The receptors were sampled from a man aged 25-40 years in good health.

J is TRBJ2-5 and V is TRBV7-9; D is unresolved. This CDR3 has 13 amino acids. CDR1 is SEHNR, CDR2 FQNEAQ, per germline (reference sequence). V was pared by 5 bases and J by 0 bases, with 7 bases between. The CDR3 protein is CASSPHNQETQYF. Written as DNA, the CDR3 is TGTGCCAGCAGCCCCCACAACCAAGAGACCCAGTACTTC.

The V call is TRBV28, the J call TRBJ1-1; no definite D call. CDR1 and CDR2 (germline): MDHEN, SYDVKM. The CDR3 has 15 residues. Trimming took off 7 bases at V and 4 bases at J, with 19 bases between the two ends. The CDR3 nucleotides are TGTGCCAGCATCCCAACATTAGGCGGAACCACTGAAGCTTTCTTT. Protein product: CASIPTLGGTTEAFF.

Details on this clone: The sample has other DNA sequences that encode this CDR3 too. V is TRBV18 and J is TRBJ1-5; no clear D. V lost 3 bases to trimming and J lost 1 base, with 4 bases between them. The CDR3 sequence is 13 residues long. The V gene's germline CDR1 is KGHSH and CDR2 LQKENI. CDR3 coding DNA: TGTGCCAGCTCACCGGACAGCAATCAGCCCCAGCATTTT. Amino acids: CASSPDSNQPQHF.

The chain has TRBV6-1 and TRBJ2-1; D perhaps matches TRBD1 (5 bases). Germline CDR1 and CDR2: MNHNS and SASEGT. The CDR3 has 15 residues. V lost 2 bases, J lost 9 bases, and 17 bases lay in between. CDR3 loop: CASSESARVRGEQFF. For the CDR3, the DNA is TGTGCCAGCAGTGAAAGTGCCAGGGTTCGTGGTGAGCAGTTCTTC.

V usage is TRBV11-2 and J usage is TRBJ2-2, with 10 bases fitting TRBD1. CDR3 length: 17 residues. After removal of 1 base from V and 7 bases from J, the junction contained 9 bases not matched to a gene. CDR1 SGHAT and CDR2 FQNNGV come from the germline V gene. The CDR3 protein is CASSLVTGTGAYGELFF. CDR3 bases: TGTGCCAGCAGCTTAGTCACCGGGACAGGGGCTTACGGGGAGCTGTTTTTT.

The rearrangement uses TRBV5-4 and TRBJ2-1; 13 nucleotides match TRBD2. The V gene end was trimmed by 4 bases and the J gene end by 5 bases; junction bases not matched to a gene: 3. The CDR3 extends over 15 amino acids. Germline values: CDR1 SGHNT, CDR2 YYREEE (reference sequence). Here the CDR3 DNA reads TGTGCCAGCAGCATAGGACTAGCGGGAGACAATGAGCAGTTCTTC. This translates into CASSIGLAGDNEQFF.

The CDR3 DNA follows: TGTGCCAGCAGCTCCGGACTAGCGGGAGGGTACGAGCAGTTCTTC. Its protein product is CASSSGLAGGYEQFF. V gene TRBV5-4 combines with J gene TRBJ2-1; 15 nucleotides line up with TRBD2. This CDR3 has 15 residues. Germline loops: CDR1 SGHNT, CDR2 YYREEE (reference sequence). The J segment lost 10 bases and the V segment lost 3 bases, leaving 5 bases of the junction unmatched.

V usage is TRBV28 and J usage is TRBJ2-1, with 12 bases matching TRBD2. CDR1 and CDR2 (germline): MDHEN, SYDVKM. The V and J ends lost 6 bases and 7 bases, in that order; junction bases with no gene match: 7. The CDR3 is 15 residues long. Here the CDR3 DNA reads TGTGCCAGCAGCGCTCTAGCGGGAGGGCGTAATGAGCAGTTCTTC. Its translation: CASSALAGGRNEQFF.

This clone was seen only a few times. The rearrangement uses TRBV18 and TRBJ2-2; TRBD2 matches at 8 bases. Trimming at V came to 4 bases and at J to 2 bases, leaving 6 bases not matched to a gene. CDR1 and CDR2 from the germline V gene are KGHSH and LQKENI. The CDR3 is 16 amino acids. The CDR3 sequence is CASSLSGSRNTGELFF. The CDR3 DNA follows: TGTGCCAGCTCACTAAGCGGGAGTCGAAACACCGGGGAGCTGTTTTTT.

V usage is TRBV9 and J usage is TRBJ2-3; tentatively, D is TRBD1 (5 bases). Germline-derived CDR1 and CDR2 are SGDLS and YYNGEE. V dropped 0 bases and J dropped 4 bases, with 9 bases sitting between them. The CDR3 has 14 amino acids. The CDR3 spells CASSVASRADTQYF. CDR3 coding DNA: TGTGCCAGCAGCGTAGCATCCAGGGCAGATACGCAGTATTTT.

The CDR3 DNA sequence: TGTGCCAGCAGTTCCCTGACTAGCGGGAGGGCAAGTCGGCTGTTTTTT. It is translated as CASSSLTSGRASRLFF. The gene calls are TRBV6-5 and TRBJ2-2; TRBD2 matches 14 bases. J gave up 13 bases and V 4 bases, and 11 bases lay outside the gene matches. In germline, CDR1 is MNHEY, CDR2 SVGAGI. The CDR3 is 16 residues long.

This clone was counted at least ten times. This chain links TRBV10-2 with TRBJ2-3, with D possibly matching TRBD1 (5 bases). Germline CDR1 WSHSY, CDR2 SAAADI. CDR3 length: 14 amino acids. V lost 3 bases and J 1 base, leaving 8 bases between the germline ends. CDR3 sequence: CASSDQGGTDTQYF. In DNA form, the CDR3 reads TGCGCCAGCAGTGACCAGGGCGGCACAGATACGCAGTATTTT.

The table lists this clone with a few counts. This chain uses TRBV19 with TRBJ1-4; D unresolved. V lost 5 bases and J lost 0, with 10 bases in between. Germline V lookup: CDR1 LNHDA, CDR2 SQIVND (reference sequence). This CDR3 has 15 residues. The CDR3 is CASSRSLTTNEKLFF. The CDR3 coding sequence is TGTGCCAGTAGTCGCAGCCTAACAACTAATGAAAAACTGTTTTTT.

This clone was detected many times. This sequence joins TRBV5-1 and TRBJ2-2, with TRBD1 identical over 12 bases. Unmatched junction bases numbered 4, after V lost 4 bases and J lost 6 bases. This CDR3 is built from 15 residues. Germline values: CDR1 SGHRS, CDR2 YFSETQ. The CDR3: CASSRDRGRSGELFF. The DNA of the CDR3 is TGCGCCAGCAGCAGGGACAGGGGGCGATCCGGGGAGCTGTTTTTT. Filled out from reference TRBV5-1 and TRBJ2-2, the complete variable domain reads KAGVTQTPRYLIKTRGQQVTLSCSPISGHRSVSWYQQTPGQGLQFLFEYFSETQRNKGNFPGRFSGRQFSNSRSEMNVSTLELGDSALYLCASSRDRGRSGELFFGEGSRLTVL.

The chain's CDR3 is CASSSGAFGTGELFF. For the CDR3, the DNA is TGTGCCAGCAGTTCAGGGGCGTTTGGGACCGGGGAGCTGTTTTTT. The rearrangement joins TRBV27 to TRBJ2-2; D is possibly TRBD1 (6 bases). The CDR3 length is 15 residues. The germline V gene has CDR1 MNHEY and CDR2 SMNVEV (reference sequence). Trimming shortened V by 4 bases and J by 5 bases, and 14 bases separated the two germline ends.

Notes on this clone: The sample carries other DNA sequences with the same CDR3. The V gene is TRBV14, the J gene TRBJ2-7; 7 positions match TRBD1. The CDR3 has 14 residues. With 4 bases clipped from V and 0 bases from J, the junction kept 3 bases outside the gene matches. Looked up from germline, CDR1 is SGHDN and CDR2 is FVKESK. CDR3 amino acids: CASSPRTGSYEQYF. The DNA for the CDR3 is TGTGCCAGCAGCCCGCGGACAGGCTCCTACGAGCAGTACTTC.

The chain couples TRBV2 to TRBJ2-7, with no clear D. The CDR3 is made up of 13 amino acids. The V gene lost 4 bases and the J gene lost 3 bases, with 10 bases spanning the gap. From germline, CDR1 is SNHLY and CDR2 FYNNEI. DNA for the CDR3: TGTGCCAGCAGTGGACGGATTTTCTACGAGCAGTACTTC. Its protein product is CASSGRIFYEQYF.

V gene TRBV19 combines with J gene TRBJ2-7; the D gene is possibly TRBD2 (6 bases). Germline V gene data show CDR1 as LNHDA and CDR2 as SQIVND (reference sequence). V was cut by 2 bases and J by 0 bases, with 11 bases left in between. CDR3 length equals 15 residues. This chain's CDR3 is CASSISGTDSYEQYF. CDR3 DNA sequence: TGTGCCAGTAGTATATCCGGGACTGACTCCTACGAGCAGTACTTC.

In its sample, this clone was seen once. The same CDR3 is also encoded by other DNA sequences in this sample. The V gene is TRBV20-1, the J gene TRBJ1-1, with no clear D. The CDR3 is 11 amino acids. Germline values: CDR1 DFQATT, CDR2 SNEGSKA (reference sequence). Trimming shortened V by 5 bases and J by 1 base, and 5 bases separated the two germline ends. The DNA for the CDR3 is TGCAGTGCTCGGCCGAACACTGAAGCTTTCTTT. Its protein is CSARPNTEAFF.

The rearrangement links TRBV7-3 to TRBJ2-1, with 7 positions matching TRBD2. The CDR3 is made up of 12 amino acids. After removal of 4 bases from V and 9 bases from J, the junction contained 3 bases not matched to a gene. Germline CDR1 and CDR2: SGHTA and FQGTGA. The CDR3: CASSSIAGEQFF. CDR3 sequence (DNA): TGTGCCAGCAGCTCGATAGCGGGTGAGCAGTTCTTC.

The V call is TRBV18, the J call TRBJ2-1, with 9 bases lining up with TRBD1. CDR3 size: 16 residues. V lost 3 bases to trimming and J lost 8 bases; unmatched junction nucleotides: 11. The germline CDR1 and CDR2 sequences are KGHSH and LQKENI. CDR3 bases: TGTGCCAGCTCACCTCCGGGACAGGGCCTCTTGTATGAGCAGTTCTTC. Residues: CASSPPGQGLLYEQFF.

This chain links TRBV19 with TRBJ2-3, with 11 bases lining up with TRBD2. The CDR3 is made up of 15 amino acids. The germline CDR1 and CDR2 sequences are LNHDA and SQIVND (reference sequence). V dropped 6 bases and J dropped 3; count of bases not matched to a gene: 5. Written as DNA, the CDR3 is TGTGCCAGTAGACTAGCGGGAGTATGGACAGATACGCAGTATTTT. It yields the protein CASRLAGVWTDTQYF.

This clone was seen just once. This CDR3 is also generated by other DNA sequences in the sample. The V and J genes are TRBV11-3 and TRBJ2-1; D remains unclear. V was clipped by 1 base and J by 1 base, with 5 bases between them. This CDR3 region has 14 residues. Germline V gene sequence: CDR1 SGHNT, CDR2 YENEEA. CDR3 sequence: CASSLAQSYNEQFF. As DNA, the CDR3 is TGTGCCAGCAGCTTAGCTCAATCCTACAATGAGCAGTTCTTC.